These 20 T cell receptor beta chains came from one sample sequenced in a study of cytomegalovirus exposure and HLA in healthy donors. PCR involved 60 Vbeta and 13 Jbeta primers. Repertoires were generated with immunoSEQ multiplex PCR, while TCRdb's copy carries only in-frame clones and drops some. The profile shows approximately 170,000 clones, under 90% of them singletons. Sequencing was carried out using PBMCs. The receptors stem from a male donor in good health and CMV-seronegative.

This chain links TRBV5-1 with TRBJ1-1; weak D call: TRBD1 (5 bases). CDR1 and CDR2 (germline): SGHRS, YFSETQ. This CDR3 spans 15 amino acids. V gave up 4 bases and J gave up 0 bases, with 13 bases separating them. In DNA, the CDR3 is TGCGCCAGCAGCGTGACAGCCATCATGAACACTGAAGCTTTCTTT. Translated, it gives CASSVTAIMNTEAFF.

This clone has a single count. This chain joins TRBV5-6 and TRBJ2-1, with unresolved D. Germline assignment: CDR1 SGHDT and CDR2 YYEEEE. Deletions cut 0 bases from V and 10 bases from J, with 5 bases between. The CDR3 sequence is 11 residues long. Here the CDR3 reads CASSLGGEQFF. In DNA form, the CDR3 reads TGTGCCAGCAGCTTGGGAGGCGAGCAGTTCTTC. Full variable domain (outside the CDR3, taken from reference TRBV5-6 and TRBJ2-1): DAGVTQSPTHLIKTRGQQVTLRCSPKSGHDTVSWYQQALGQGPQFIFQYYEEEERQRGNFPDRFSGHQFPNYSSELNVNALLLGDSALYLCASSLGGEQFFGPGTRLTVL.

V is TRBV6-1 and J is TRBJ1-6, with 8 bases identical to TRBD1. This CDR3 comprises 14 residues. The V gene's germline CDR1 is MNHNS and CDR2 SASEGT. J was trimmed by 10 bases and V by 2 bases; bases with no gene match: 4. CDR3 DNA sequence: TGTGCCAGCAGTGAAAGACAGGGGTGGTCACCCCTCCACTTT. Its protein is CASSERQGWSPLHF.

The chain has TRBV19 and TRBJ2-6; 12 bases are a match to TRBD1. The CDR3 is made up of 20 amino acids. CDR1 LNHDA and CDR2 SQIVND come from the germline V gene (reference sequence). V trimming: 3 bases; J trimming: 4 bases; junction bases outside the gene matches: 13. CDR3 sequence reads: CASSMKTPGQGASGANVLTF. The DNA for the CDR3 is TGTGCCAGTAGTATGAAAACACCGGGACAGGGGGCGTCGGGGGCCAACGTCCTGACTTTC.

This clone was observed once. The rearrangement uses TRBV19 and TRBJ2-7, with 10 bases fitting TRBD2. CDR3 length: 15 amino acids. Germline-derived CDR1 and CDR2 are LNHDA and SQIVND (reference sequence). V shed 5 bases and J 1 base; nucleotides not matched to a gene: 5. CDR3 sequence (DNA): TGTGCCAGTAGTCCCGGACTAGCGGTATCCTACGAGCAGTACTTC. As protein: CASSPGLAVSYEQYF.

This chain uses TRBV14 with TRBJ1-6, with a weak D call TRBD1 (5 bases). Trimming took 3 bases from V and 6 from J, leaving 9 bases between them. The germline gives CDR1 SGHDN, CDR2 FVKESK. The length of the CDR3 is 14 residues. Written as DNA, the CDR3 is TGTGCCAGCAGCCAGGGGACTTTTAATTCACCCCTCCACTTT. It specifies CASSQGTFNSPLHF. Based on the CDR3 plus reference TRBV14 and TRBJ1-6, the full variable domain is EAGVTQFPSHSVIEKGQTVTLRCDPISGHDNLYWYRRVMGKEIKFLLHFVKESKQDESGMPNNRFLAERTGGTYSTLKVQPAELEDSGVYFCASSQGTFNSPLHFGNGTRLTVT.

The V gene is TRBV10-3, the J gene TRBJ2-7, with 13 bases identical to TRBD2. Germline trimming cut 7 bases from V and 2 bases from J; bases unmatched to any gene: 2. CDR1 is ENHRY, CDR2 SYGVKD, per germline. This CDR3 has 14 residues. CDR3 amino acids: CAITGTSGAYEQYF. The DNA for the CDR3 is TGTGCCATCACCGGGACTAGCGGGGCCTACGAGCAGTACTTC.

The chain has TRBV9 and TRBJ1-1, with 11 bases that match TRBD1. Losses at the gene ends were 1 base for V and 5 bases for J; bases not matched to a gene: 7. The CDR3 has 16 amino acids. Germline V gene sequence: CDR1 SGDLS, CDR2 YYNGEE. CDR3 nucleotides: TGTGCCAGCAGCGTATCCGGGACAGGGGGTTGGACTGAAGCTTTCTTT. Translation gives CASSVSGTGGWTEAFF.

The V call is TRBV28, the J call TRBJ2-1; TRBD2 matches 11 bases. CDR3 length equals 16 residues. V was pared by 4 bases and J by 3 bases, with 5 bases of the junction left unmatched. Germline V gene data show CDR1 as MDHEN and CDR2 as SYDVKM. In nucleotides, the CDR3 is TGTGCCAGCAGTTCCCCGACTAGCGGGGTCTACAATGAGCAGTTCTTC. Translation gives CASSSPTSGVYNEQFF.

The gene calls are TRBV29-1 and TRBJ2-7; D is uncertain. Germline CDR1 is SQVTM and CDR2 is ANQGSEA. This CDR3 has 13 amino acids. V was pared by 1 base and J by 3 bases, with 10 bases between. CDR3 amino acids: CSVEGIIGYEQYF. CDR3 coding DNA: TGCAGCGTTGAAGGTATTATCGGCTACGAGCAGTACTTC.

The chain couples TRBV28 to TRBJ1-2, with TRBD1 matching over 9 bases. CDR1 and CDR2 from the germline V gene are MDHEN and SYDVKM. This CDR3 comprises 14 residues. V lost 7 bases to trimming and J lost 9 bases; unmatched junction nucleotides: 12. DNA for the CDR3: TGTGCCAGCAATGCCCCGGGACAGGGAAGGCGCTACACCTTC. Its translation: CASNAPGQGRRYTF.

The CDR3 sequence is CASSPRTGVNYGYTF. Written as DNA, the CDR3 is TGTGCCAGCAGCCCCCGGACAGGAGTTAACTATGGCTACACCTTC. The chain employs TRBV7-8 and TRBJ1-2, with 7 bases identical to TRBD1. The CDR3 spans 15 residues. The junction had 7 bases not matched to a gene; V was cut back by 5 bases and J by 1 base. Germline CDR1 and CDR2: SGHVS and FQNEAQ. The full variable domain, with the rest looked up from reference TRBV7-8 and TRBJ1-2, is GAGVSQSPRYKVAKRGQDVALRCDPISGHVSLFWYQQALGQGPEFLTYFQNEAQLDKSGLPSDRFFAERPEGSVSTLKIQRTQQEDSAVYLCASSPRTGVNYGYTFGSGTRLTVV.

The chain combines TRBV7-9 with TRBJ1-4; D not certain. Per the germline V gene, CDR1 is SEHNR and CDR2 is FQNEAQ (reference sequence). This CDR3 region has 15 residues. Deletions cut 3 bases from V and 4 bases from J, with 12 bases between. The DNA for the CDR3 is TGTGCCAGCAGCTTGTCCCTGGGCAGTAATGAAAAACTGTTTTTT. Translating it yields CASSLSLGSNEKLFF. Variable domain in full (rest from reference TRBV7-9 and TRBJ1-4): DTGVSQNPRHKITKRGQNVTFRCDPISEHNRLYWYRQTLGQGPEFLTYFQNEAQLEKSRLLSDRFSAERPKGSFSTLEIQRTEQGDSAMYLCASSLSLGSNEKLFFGSGTQLSVL.

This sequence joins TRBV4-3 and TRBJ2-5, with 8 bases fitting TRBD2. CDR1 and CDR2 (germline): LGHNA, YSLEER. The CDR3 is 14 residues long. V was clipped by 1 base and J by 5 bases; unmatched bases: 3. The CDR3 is CASSQARLAETQYF. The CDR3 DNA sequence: TGCGCCAGCAGCCAAGCTCGACTAGCGGAGACCCAGTACTTC.

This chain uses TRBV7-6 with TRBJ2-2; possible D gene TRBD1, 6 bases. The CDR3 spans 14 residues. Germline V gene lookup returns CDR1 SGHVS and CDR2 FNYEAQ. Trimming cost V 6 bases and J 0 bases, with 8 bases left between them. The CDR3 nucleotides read TGTGCCAGCAGGCAGGGGCCGAACACCGGGGAGCTGTTTTTT. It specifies CASRQGPNTGELFF. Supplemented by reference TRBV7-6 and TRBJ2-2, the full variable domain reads GAGVSQSPRYKVTKRGQDVALRCDPISGHVSLYWYRQALGQGPEFLTYFNYEAQQDKSGLPNDRFSAERPEGSISTLTIQRTEQRDSAMYRCASRQGPNTGELFFGEGSRLTVL.

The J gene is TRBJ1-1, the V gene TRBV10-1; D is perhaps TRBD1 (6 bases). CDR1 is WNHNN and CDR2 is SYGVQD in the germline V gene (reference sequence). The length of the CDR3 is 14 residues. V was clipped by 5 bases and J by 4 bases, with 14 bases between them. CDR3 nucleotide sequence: TGCGCCAGCAGTAAAGGCCAGGGGAGCACTGAAGCTTTCTTT. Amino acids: CASSKGQGSTEAFF.

This chain's CDR3 is CASSQGLAENQETQYF. In DNA, the CDR3 is TGTGCCAGCAGCCAAGGACTAGCGGAGAATCAAGAGACCCAGTACTTC. This chain connects TRBV9 to TRBJ2-5; 10 bases agree with TRBD2. With 4 bases clipped from V and 2 bases from J, the junction kept 8 bases outside the gene matches. The CDR3 is 16 residues long. The germline V gene encodes CDR1 SGDLS and CDR2 YYNGEE.

The CDR3 DNA reads TGTGCCAGCTCACGGGGGACAGGCTCGCAAGCTAACTATGGCTACACCTTC. It yields the protein CASSRGTGSQANYGYTF. This rearrangement joins TRBV18 to TRBJ1-2, with 8 bases fitting TRBD1. V was clipped by 4 bases and J by 0 bases; unmatched bases: 10. This CDR3 region has 17 residues. Germline CDR1 is KGHSH and CDR2 is LQKENI. Filled out from reference TRBV18 and TRBJ1-2, the complete variable domain reads NAGVMQNPRHLVRRRGQEARLRCSPMKGHSHVYWYRQLPEEGLKFMVYLQKENIIDESGMPKERFSAEFPKEGPSILRIQQVVRGDSAAYFCASSRGTGSQANYGYTFGSGTRLTVV.

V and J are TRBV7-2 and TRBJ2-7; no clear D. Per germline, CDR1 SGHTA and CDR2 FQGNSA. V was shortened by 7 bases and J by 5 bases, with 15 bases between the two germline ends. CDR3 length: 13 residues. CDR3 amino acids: CASNERSPDEQYF. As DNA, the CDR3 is TGTGCCAGCAATGAACGCTCGCCGGACGAGCAGTACTTC.

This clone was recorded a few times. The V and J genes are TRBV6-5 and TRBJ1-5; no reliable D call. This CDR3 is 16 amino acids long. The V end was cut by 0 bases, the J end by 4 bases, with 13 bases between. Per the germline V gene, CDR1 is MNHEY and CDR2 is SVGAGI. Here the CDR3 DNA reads TGTGCCAGCAGTTACTCATCACGGGGAGGGAATCAGCCCCAGCATTTT. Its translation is CASSYSSRGGNQPQHF.